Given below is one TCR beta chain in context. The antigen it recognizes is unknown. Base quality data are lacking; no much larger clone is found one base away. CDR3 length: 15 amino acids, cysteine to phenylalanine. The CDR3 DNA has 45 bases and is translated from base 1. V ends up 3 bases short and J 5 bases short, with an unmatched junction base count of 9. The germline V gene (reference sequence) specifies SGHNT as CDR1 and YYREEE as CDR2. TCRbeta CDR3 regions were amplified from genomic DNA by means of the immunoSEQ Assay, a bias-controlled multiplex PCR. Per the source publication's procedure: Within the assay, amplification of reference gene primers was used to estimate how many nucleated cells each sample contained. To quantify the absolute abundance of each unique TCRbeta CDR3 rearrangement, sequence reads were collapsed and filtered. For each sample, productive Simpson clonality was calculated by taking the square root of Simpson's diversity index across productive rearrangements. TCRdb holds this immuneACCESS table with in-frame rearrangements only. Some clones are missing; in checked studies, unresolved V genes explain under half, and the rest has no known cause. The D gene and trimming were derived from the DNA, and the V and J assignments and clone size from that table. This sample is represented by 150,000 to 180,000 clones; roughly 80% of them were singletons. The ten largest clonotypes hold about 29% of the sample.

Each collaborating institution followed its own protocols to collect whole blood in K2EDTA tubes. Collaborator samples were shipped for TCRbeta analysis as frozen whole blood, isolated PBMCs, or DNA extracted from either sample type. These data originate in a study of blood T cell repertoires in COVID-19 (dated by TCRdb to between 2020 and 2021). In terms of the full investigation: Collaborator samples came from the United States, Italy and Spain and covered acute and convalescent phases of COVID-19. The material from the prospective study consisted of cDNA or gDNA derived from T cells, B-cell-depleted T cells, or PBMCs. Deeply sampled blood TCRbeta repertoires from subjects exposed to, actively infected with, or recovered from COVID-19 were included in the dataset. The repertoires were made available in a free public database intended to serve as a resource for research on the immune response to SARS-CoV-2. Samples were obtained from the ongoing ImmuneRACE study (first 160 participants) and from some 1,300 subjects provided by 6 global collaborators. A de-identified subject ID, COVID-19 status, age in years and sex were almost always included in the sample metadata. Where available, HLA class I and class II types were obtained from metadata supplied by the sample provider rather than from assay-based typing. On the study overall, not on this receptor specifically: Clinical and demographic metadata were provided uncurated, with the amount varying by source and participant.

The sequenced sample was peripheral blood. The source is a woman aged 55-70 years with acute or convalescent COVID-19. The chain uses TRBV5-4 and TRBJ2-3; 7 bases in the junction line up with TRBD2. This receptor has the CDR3 CASSSPPPGGDTQYF. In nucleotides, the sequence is TGTGCCAGCAGCTCGCCGCCCCCGGGGGGAGATACGCAGTATTTT.